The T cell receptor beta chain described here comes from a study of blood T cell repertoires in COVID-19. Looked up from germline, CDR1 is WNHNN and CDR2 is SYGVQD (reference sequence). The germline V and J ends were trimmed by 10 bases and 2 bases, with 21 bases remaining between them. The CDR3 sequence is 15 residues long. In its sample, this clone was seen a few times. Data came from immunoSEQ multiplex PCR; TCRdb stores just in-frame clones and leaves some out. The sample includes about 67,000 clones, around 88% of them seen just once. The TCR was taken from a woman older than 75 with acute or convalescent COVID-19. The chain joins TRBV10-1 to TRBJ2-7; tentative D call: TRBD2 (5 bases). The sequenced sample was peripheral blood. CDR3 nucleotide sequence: TGCGCCACCGGTGTAACGGGAAACCGAGCCTACGAGCAGTACTTC. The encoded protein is CATGVTGNRAYEQYF.